The clone carrying this T cell receptor beta chain was seen only a few times. The antigen remains undetermined. At one of its ends the junction is not consistent with the germline gene, which may arise from a read error. Treatment defined: approximately nine-day PBMC culture with coronavirus spike peptide pools or control peptides (ViraFEST assay). The Oncomine TCR Beta short-read assay generated sequence data from the DNA of cultured CD4+ T cells. TCRdb processed the PCR reads anew with MiXCR; each CDR3 protein has one entry. The sample shows roughly 17,000 distinct CDR3 sequences, less than 65% of them seen only once. This specimen comes from a study of vaccination and CD4 T cells after COVID-19. Study at large: Blood was drawn a median around 73 days post second dose, range 14 to 241.

This CDR3 comprises 11 residues. From germline, CDR1 is DFQATT and CDR2 SNEGSKA (reference sequence). The sequence was collected from a human donor who had recovered from COVID-19. The genes are TRBV20-1 and TRBJ2-7; 9 nucleotides line up with TRBD1. The source material was CD4+ T cells from blood, cultured in vitro. The CDR3 loop is CSAGWDRAFGF. The CDR3 DNA reads as TGCAGTGCGGGGTGGGACAGGGCTTTTGGCTTC.